This T cell receptor (beta chain) originates from a study of cytomegalovirus exposure and HLA in healthy donors. Findings and limits, study-wide: Later analysis identified a missense DCLRE1C variant that was linked to TCR beta V- and J-gene trimming. Researchers reported that three CMV-associated chains were confirmed in vitro as CMV antigen-specific.

The PCR employed 60 Vbeta primers together with 13 Jbeta primers. Data came from immunoSEQ multiplex PCR; TCRdb stores just in-frame clones and leaves some out. Seen here are 110,000 or so clones, 70% to 80% observed once, and the top ten hold around 5.8%. For this clone: Its antigen is not identified.

The CDR3 covers 17 residues. Trimming removed 0 bases from V and 5 bases from J; junction bases left unmatched: 8. Germline V lookup: CDR1 ENHRY, CDR2 SYGVKD. The donors gave bone marrow, and they were healthy. Despite likely unrecorded immune exposures, the donors were nominally healthy at the time of sampling. V is TRBV10-3 and J is TRBJ2-1, with 9 bases fitting TRBD1. The sequenced sample was PBMCs. The TCR was taken from a woman aged 25 to 39 in good health and CMV-seropositive. The chain's CDR3 is CAISESIGTGMDNEQFF. DNA for the CDR3: TGTGCCATCAGTGAGTCCATAGGGACAGGGATGGACAATGAGCAGTTCTTC.